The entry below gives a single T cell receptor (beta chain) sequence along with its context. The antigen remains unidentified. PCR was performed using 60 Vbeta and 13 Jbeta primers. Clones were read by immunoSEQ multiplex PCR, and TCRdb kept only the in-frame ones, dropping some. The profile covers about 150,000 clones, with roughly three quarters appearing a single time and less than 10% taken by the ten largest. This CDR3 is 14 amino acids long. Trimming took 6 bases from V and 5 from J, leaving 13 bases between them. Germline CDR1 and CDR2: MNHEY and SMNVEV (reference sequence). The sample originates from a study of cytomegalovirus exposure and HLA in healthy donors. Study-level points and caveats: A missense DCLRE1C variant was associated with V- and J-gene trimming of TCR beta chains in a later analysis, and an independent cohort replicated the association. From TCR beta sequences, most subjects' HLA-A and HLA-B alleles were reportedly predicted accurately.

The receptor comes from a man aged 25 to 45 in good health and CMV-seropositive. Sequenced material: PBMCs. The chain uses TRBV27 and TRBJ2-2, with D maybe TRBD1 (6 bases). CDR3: CASRGDTNTGELFF. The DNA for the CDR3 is TGTGCCAGCAGGGGGGACACCAATACCGGGGAGCTGTTTTTT.